A selection of T cell receptor beta chains follows, all from one sample in a study of identical twins. TCRdb analysed the 5' RACE reads with MiXCR anew, one entry per CDR3 protein. The table records roughly 710,000 distinct CDR3 sequences, roughly 6% of them present only once. The sample comprised naive T cells sorted from blood. Receptors originate from a man aged 18 to 29 in good health. The CDR3 runs from the conserved cysteine through the conserved F or W. D genes are given only for firm matches. A clone size is listed for some rows: how often the clone was seen (once, few, many), or a class if it is expanded.

>.|many|TRBJ2-1|TRBV7-2
TGTGCCAGCAGCTTAGTCCCCAATGAGCAGTTCTTC
CASSLVPNEQFF
>.|many|TRBJ1-5|TRBV19
TGTGCCAGTACTCTAAGGACTAGCAATCAGCCCCAGCATTTT
CASTLRTSNQPQHF
>.|.|TRBJ2-1|TRBV20-1
TGCAGTGCTAGAGCTTACCAAACTAGTTCCTATGAGCAGTTCTTC
CSARAYQTSSYEQFF
>.|many|TRBJ2-2|TRBV5-1
TGCGCCAGCAGAGACTACACCGGGGAGCTGTTTTTT
CASRDYTGELFF
>.|.|TRBJ1-6|TRBV6-1
TGTGCCAGCAGTGCCGGGACAACCGGTAATTCACCCCTCCACTTT
CASSAGTTGNSPLHF
>.|few|TRBJ2-7|TRBV20-1
TGCAGTGCCCACTCTGCCCGAGGGGAACCCTACGAGCAGTACTTC
CSAHSARGEPYEQYF
>TRBD1|many|TRBJ1-1|TRBV10-3
TGTGCCATCAATAAGGGACAGGGGGCCACTGAAGCTTTCTTT
CAINKGQGATEAFF
>TRBD2|.|TRBJ2-2|TRBV5-1
TGCGCCAGCAGCTTTACTAGCGGGAGACGTACCGGGGAGCTGTTTTTT
CASSFTSGRRTGELFF
>.|many|TRBJ1-5|TRBV12-3/TRBV12-4
TGTGCCAGCGGCAGGGTAAACAATCAGCCCCAGCATTTT
CASGRVNNQPQHF
>.|many|TRBJ2-1|TRBV20-1
TGCAGTGCTAGAGATCTCCCAACAGGGATCTACAATGAGCAGTTCTTC
CSARDLPTGIYNEQFF
>TRBD1|many|TRBJ2-3|TRBV11-2
TGTGCCAGCAGCCAAAACAGGGGGCGGCGGCCAGATACGCAGTATTTT
CASSQNRGRRPDTQYF
>.|few|TRBJ1-5|TRBV6-2/TRBV6-3
TGTGCCAGCAGTACCAGGGTGATGGGGCATCAGCCCCAGCATTTT
CASSTRVMGHQPQHF
>TRBD2|.|TRBJ2-1|TRBV2
TGTGCCAGCCTTGCGGGAGGGCCCAATGAGCAGTTCTTC
CASLAGGPNEQFF
>TRBD2|many|TRBJ2-1|TRBV7-2
TGTGCCAGCAGCTTAGCACGGACTAGCGGGATAAATAATGAGCAGTTCTTC
CASSLARTSGINNEQFF
>.|many|TRBJ1-5|TRBV27
TGTGCCAGCAGTTCTTCCGGGAATAGCAATCAGCCCCAGCATTTT
CASSSSGNSNQPQHF
>TRBD1|many|TRBJ2-1|TRBV5-5
TGTGCCAGCAGCTTGGGTATGGGACAGGGTTACAATGAGCAGTTCTTC
CASSLGMGQGYNEQFF
>TRBD1|.|TRBJ1-3|TRBV6-5
TGTGCCAGCAGTTACACCGAGGACAGGGGATACGGAAACACCATATATTTT
CASSYTEDRGYGNTIYF
>TRBD1|.|TRBJ1-2|TRBV12-3/TRBV12-4
TGTGCCAGCAGTGGACAGGACAAGGGGGGCTATGGCTACACCTTC
CASSGQDKGGYGYTF
>.|.|TRBJ2-4|TRBV20-1
TGCAGTGCTGCGCAGGACCTAGCCAAAAACATTCAGTACTTC
CSAAQDLAKNIQYF
>.|many|TRBJ1-1|TRBV20-1
TGCAGTGCCCCCGAGAGACTAATGTCTGAAGCTTTCTTT
CSAPERLMSEAFF
>TRBD2|few|TRBJ2-1|TRBV20-1
TGCAGTGCTAGACCTCCTAGCGGGAGGACCTACAATGAGCAGTTCTTC
CSARPPSGRTYNEQFF
>.|many|TRBJ2-7|TRBV20-1
TGCAGTGCAAAGACAGTTTCCTACGAGCAGTACTTC
CSAKTVSYEQYF
>TRBD1|.|TRBJ1-1|TRBV7-6
TGTGCCAGCAGTCGGGACAGGGGTTTCACTGAAGCTTTCTTT
CASSRDRGFTEAFF
>TRBD1|.|TRBJ1-1|TRBV4-2
TGTGCCAGCAGCCAAGACAGGCGACAGGGTATGAACACTGAAGCTTTCTTT
CASSQDRRQGMNTEAFF
>.|.|TRBJ2-7|TRBV2
TGTGCCAGCAGTGAAGCGGCAGGGGCCAGCTCCTACGAGCAGTACTTC
CASSEAAGASSYEQYF
>TRBD1|few|TRBJ1-5|TRBV12-3/TRBV12-4
TGTGCCACAGGGGGTGGCAATCAGCCCCAGCATTTT
CATGGGNQPQHF
>TRBD2|many|TRBJ2-1|TRBV5-1
TGCGCCAGCAGCTTGGGGGCTAGCGGGAGGTACAATGAGCAGTTCTTC
CASSLGASGRYNEQFF
>.|many|TRBJ1-1|TRBV27
TGTGCCAGCAGTTTTCGGGGGGCGAACACTGAAGCTTTCTTT
CASSFRGANTEAFF
>.|.|TRBJ2-7|TRBV6-1
TGTGCCAGCTTACGCGTGGACGTGGGGGAGCAGTACTTC
CASLRVDVGEQYF
>.|few|TRBJ2-3|TRBV30
TGTGCCTGGAGTGTAGGAGGGGGCAGGGATACGCAGTATTTT
CAWSVGGGRDTQYF
>.|many|TRBJ1-1|TRBV28
TGTGCCAGCAGGCAGGGGCTAAATGAAGCTTTCTTT
CASRQGLNEAFF
>.|.|TRBJ2-6|TRBV29-1
TGCAGCGTTCCACAGGGTGGGTCTGGGGCCAACGTCCTGACTTTC
CSVPQGGSGANVLTF
>TRBD2|many|TRBJ2-1|TRBV20-1
TGCAGTGCTAGTGGAGTTAGCGGGAGGGTAGATAATGAGCAGTTCTTC
CSASGVSGRVDNEQFF
>TRBD2|.|TRBJ2-2|TRBV18
TGTGCCAGCTCACCAGGATTAGCGGGCCGAGCGAACACCGGGGAGCTGTTTTTT
CASSPGLAGRANTGELFF
>TRBD1|.|TRBJ1-4|TRBV12-3/TRBV12-4
TGTGCCAGCAGTCCGCAGGACAGGGTTGGTGAAAAACTGTTTTTT
CASSPQDRVGEKLFF
>.|many|TRBJ2-1|TRBV20-1
TGCAGTGCTAGAGATGCTTCGCGGGGCCAGGAGCAGTTCTTC
CSARDASRGQEQFF
>.|.|TRBJ1-4|TRBV20-1
TGCAGTGGGCTAACCCCGGGCGAAAAACTGTTTTTT
CSGLTPGEKLFF
>TRBD2|.|TRBJ2-1|TRBV20-1
TGCAGTGCTAGTAAGACTAGCGGGAGCTCCTACAATGATCAGTTCTTC
CSASKTSGSSYNDQFF
>TRBD1|many|TRBJ2-1|TRBV20-1
TGCAGTACCGGGGACAGTCTTCGGAATGAGCAGTTCTTC
CSTGDSLRNEQFF
>.|many|TRBJ2-1|TRBV6-2/TRBV6-3
TGTGCCAGCAGTTACTCCCGTAGCGCGATGAACAATGAGCAGTTCTTC
CASSYSRSAMNNEQFF
>.|few|TRBJ2-2|TRBV2
TGTGCCCAGCAGGGCGCGACTAGAAGCACCGGGGAGCTGTTTTTT
CAQQGATRSTGELFF
>TRBD1|.|TRBJ1-1|TRBV4-1
TGCGCCAGCAGCCAAGGGGGGGCCCAGGGGGCCTTAGGGGCTTTCTTT
CASSQGGAQGALGAFF
>.|many|TRBJ2-5|TRBV29-1
TGCAGCGTTGAAGAAACGATGGGGGTGCAGAAGACCCAGTACTTC
CSVEETMGVQKTQYF